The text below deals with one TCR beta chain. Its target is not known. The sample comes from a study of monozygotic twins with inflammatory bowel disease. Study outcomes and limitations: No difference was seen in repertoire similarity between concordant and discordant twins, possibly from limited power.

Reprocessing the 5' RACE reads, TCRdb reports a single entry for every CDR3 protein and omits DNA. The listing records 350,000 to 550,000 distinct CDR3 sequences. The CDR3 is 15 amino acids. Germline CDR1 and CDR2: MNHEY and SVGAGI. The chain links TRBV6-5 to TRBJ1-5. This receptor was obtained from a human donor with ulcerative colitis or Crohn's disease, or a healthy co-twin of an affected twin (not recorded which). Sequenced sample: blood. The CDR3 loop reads CASSYGAGGNQPQHF.